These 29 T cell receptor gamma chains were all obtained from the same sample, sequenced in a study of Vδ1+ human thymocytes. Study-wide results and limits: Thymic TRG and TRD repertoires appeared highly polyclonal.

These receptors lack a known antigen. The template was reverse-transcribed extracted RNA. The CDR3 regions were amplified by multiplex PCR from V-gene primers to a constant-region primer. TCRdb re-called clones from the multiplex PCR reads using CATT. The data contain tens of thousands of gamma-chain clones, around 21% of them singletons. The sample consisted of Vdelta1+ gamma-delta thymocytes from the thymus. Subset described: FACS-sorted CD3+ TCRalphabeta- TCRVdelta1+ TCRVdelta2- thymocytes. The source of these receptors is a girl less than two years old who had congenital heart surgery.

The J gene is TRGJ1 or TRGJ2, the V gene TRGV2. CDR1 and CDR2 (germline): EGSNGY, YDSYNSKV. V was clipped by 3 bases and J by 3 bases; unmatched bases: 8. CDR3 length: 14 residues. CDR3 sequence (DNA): TGTGCCACCTGGGACAGTCCTGGTTATTATAAGAAACTCTTT. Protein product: CATWDSPGYYKKLF.

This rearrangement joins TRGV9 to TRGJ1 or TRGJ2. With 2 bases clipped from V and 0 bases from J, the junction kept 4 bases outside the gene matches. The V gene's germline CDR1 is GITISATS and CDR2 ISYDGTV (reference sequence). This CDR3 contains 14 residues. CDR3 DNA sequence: TGTGCCTTGTGGGAGGGAACGAATTATTATAAGAAACTCTTT. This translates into CALWEGTNYYKKLF.

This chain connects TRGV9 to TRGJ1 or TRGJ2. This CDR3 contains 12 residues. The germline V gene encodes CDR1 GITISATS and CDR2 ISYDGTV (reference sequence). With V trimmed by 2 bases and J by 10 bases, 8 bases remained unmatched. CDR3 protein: CALWEGGRKKLF. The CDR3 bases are TGTGCCTTGTGGGAGGGCGGAAGGAAGAAACTCTTT.

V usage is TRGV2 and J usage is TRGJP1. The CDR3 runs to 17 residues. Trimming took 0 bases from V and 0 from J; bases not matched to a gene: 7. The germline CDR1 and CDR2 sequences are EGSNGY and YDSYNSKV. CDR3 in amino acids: CATWDGVTNTTGWFKIF. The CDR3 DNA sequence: TGTGCCACCTGGGACGGGGTTACTAATACCACTGGTTGGTTCAAGATATTT.

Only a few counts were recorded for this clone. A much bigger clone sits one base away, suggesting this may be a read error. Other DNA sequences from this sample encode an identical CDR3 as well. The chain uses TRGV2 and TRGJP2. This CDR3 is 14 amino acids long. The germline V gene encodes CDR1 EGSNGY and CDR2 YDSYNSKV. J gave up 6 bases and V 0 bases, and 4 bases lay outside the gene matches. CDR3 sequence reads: CATWDGLGDWIKTF. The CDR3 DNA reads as TGTGCCACCTGGGACGGGCTGGGTGATTGGATCAAGACGTTT.

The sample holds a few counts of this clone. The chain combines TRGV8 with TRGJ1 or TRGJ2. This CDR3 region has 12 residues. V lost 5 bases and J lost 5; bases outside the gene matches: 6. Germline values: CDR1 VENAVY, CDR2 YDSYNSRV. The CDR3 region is CATWVQHYKKLF. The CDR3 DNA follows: TGTGCCACCTGGGTCCAACATTATAAGAAACTCTTT.

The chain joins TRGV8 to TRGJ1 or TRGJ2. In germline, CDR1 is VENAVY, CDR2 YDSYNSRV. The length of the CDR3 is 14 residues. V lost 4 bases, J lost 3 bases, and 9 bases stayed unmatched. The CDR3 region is CATWDPLPYYKKLF. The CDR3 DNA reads TGTGCCACCTGGGACCCTCTCCCTTATTATAAGAAACTCTTT.

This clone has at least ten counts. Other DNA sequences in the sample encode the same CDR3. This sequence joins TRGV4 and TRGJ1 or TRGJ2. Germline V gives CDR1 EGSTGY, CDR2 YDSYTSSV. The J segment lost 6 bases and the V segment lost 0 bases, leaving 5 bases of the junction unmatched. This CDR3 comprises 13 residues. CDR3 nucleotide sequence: TGTGCCACCTGGGATGGGCATTGTTATAAGAAACTCTTT. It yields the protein CATWDGHCYKKLF.

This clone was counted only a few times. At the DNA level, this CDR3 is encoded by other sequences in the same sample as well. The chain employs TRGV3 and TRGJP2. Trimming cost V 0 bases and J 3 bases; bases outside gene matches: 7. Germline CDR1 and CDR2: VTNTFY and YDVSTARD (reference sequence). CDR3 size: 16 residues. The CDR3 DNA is TGTGCCACCTGGGACAGGCCTGGGGGTAGTGATTGGATCAAGACGTTT. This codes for CATWDRPGGSDWIKTF.

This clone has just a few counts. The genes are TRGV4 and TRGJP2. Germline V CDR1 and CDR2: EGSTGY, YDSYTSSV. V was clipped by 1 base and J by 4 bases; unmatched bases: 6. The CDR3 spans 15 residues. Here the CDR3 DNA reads TGTGCCACCTGGGATGGTCCCGATAGTGATTGGATCAAGACGTTT. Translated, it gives CATWDGPDSDWIKTF.

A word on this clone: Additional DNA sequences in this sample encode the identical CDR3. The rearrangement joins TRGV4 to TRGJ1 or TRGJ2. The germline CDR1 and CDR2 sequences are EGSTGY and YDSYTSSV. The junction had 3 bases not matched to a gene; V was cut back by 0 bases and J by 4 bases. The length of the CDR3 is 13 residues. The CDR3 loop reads CATWDGWYYKKLF. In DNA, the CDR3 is TGTGCCACCTGGGATGGGTGGTATTATAAGAAACTCTTT.

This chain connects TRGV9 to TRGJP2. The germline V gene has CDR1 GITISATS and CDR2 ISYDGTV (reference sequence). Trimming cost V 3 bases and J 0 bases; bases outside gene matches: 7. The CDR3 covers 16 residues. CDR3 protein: CALWETPYSSDWIKTF. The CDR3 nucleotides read TGTGCCTTGTGGGAGACCCCTTATAGTAGTGATTGGATCAAGACGTTT.

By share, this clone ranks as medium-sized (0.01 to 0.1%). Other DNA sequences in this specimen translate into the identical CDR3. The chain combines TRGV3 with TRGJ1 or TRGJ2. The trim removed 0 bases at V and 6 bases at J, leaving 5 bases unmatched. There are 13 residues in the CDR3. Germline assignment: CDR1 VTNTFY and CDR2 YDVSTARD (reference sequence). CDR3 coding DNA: TGTGCCACCTGGGACAGGCCAGGTTATAAGAAACTCTTT. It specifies CATWDRPGYKKLF.

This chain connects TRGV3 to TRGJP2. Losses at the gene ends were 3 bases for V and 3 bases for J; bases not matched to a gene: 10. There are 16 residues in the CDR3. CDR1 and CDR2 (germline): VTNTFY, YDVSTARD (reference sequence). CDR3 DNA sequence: TGTGCCACCTGGGACGGTCCCTATGGTAGTGATTGGATCAAGACGTTT. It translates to CATWDGPYGSDWIKTF.

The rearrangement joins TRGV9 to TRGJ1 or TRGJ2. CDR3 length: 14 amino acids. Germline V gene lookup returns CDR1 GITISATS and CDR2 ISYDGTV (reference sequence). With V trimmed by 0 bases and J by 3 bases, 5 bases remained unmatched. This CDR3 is CALWEVLPYYKKLF. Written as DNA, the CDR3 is TGTGCCTTGTGGGAGGTGCTGCCTTATTATAAGAAACTCTTT.

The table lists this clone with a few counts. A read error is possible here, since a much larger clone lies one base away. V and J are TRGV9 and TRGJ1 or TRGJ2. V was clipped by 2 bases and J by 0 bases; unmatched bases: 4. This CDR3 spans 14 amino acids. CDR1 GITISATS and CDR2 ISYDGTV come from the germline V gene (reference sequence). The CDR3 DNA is TGTGCCTTGTGGGAGGCGCAGAATTATTATAAGAAACTCTTT. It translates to CALWEAQNYYKKLF.

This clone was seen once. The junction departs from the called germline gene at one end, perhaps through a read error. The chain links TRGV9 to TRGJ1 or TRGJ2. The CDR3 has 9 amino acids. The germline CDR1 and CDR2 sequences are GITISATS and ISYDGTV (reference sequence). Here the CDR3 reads CALSRGKLF. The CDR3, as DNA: TGTGCCTTGTCTCGAGGGAAACTCTTC.

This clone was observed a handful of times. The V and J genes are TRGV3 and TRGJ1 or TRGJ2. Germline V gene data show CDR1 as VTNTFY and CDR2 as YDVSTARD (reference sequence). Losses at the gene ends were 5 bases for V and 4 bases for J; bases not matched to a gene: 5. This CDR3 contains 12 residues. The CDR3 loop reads CATWAQYYKKLF. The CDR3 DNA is TGTGCCACCTGGGCTCAATATTATAAGAAACTCTTT.

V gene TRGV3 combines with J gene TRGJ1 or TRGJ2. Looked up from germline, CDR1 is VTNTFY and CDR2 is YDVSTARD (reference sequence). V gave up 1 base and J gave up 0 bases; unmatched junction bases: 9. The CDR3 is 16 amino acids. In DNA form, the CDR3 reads TGTGCCACCTGGGACAGATTCAGGCTGAATTATTATAAGAAACTCTTT. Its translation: CATWDRFRLNYYKKLF.

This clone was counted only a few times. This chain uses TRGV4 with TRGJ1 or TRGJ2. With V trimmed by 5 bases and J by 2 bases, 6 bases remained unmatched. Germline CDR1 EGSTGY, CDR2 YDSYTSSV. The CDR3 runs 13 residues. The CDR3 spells CATWGADYYKKLF. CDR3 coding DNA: TGTGCCACCTGGGGGGCGGATTATTATAAGAAACTCTTT.

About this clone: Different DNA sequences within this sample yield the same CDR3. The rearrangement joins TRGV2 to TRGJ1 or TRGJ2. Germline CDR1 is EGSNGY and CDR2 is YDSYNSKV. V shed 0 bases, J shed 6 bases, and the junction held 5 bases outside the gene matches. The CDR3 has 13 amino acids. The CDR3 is CATWDGHGYKKLF. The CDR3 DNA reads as TGTGCCACCTGGGACGGGCACGGTTATAAGAAACTCTTT.

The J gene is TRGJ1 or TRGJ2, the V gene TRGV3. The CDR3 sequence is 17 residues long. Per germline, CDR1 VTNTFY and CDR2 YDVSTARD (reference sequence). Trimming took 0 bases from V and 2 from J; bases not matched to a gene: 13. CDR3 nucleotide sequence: TGTGCCACCTGGGACAGGCCTAAAGGCCTCCATTATTATAAGAAACTCTTT. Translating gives CATWDRPKGLHYYKKLF.

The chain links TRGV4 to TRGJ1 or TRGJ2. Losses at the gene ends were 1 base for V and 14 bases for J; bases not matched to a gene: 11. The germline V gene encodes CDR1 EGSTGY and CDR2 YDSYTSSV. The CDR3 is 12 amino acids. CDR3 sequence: CATWDGLILELF. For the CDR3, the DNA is TGTGCCACCTGGGATGGTTTGATCTTAGAACTCTTT.

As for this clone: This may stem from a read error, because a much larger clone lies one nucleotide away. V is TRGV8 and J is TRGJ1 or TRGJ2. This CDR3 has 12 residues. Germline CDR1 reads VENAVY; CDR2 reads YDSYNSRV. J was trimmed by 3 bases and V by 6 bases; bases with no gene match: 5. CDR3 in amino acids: CATWNRYYKKLF. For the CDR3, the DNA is TGTGCCACCTGGAACCGTTATTATAAGAAACTCTTT.

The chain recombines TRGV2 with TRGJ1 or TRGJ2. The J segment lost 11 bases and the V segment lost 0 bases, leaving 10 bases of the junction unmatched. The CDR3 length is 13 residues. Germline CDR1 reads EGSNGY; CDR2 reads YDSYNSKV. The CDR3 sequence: CATWDGPEGEKLF. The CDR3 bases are TGTGCCACCTGGGACGGGCCGGAGGGAGAGAAACTCTTT.

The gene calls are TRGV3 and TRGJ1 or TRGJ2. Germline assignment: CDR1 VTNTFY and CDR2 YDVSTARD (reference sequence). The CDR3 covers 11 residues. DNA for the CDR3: TGTGCGACCAGTGGAAAGTATAAGAAACTCTTT. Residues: CATSGKYKKLF.

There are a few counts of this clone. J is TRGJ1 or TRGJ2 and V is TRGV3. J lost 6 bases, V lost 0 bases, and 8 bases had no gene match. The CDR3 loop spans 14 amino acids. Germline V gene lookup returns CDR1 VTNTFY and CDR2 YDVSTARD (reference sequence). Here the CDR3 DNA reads TGTGCCACCTGGGACAGGCAGGAATGTTATAAGAAACTCTTT. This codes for CATWDRQECYKKLF.

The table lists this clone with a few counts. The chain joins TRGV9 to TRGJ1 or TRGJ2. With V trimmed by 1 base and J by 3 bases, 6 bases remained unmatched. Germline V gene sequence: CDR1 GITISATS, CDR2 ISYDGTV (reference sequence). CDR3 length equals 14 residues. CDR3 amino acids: CALWEVDTYYKKLF. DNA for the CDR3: TGTGCCTTGTGGGAGGTCGATACTTATTATAAGAAACTCTTT.

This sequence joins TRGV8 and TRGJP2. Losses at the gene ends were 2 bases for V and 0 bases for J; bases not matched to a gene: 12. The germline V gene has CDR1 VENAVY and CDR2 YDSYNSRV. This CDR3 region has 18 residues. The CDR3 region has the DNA TGTGCCACCTGGGATAAATGTATCCGCCATAGTAGTGATTGGATCAAGACGTTT. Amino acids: CATWDKCIRHSSDWIKTF.